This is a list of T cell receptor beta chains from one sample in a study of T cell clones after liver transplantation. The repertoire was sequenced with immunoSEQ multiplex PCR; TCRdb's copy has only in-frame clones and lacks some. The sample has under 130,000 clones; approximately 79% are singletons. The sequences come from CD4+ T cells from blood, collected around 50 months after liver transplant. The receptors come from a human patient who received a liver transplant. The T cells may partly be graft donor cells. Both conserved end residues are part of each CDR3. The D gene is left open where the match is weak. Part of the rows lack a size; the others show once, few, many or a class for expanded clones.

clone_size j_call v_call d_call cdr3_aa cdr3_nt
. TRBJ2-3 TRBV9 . CASKKEGTDTQYF TGTGCCAGCAAAAAGGAGGGCACAGATACGCAGTATTTT
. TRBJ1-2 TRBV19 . CASSITPVTSYGYTF TGTGCCAGTAGTATAACCCCCGTAACTAGCTATGGCTACACCTTC
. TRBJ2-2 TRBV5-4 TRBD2 CASSRSSGGATGELFF TGTGCCAGCAGCAGATCTAGCGGTGGAGCGACCGGGGAGCTGTTTTTT
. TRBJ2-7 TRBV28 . CASKTWTQSSYEQYF TGTGCCAGTAAAACGTGGACCCAGAGCTCCTACGAGCAGTACTTC
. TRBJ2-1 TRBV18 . CASSPPGVRVDEQFF TGTGCCAGCTCACCACCGGGTGTCAGGGTCGATGAGCAGTTCTTC
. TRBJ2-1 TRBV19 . CATSLPSYNEQFF TGTGCCACCTCGTTGCCCTCCTACAATGAGCAGTTCTTC
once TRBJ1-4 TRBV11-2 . CASSLVMGNEKLFF TGTGCCAGCAGCTTAGTAATGGGTAATGAAAAACTGTTTTTT
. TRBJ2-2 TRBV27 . CASRTNTGELFF TGTGCCAGCAGGACGAACACCGGGGAGCTGTTTTTT
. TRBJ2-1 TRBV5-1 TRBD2 CASQRAGGPGEQFF TGCGCCAGTCAACGTGCGGGAGGGCCTGGTGAGCAGTTCTTC
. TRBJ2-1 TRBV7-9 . CASSPLGNEQFF TGTGCCAGCAGCCCCCTGGGAAATGAGCAGTTCTTC
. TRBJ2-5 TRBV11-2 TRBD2 CASSFSGGAGETQYF TGTGCCAGCAGCTTCAGCGGGGGGGCCGGAGAGACCCAGTACTTC
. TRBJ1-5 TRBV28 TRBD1 CASSLGTGGSRQPQHF TGTGCCAGCAGTCTTGGGACAGGGGGTTCCCGTCAGCCCCAGCATTTT
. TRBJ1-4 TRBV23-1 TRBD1 CASSQSEGQANEKLFF TGCGCCAGCAGTCAATCGGAGGGACAGGCTAATGAAAAACTGTTTTTT
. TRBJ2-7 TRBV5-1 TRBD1 CASSPGTVYEQYF TGCGCCAGCAGCCCCGGGACAGTTTACGAGCAGTACTTC
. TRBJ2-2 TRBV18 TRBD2 CASSPGLANTGELFF TGTGCCAGCTCACCGGGACTAGCGAACACCGGGGAGCTGTTTTTT
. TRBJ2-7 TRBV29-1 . CSVEDQASSYEQYF TGCAGCGTTGAAGATCAGGCGAGCTCCTACGAGCAGTACTTC
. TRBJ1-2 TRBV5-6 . CASSPALGGYTF TGTGCCAGCAGCCCCGCCCTTGGTGGCTACACCTTC
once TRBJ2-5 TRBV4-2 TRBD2 CASSGRGKAGGIETQYF TGTGCCAGCAGTGGTCGGGGGAAAGCGGGAGGAATAGAGACCCAGTACTTC
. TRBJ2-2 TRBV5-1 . CASSLWTASTGELFF TGCGCCAGCAGCTTGTGGACGGCTAGCACCGGGGAGCTGTTTTTT
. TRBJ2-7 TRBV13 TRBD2 CASSLRSPGTSGGGYEQYF TGTGCCAGCAGCCTTAGAAGCCCCGGGACTAGCGGGGGGGGCTACGAGCAGTACTTC
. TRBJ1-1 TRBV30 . CAWSKVMGSAFF TGTGCCTGGAGTAAAGTTATGGGGTCCGCTTTCTTT